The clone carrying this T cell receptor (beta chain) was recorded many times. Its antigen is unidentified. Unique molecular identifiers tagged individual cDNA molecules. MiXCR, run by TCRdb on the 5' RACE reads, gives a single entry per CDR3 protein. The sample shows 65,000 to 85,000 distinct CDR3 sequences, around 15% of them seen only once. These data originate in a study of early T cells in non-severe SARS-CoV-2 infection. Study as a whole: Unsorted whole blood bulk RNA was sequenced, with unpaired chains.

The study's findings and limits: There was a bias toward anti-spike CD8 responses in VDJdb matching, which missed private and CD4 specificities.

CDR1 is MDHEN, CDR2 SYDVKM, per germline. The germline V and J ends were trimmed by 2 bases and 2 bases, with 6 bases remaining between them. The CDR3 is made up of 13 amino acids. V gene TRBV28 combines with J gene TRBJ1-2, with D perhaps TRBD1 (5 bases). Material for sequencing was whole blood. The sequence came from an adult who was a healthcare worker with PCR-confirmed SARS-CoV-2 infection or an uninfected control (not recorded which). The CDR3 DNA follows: TGTGCCAGCAGTTTACAGGGAAACTATGGCTACACCTTC. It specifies CASSLQGNYGYTF.